Included here is one TCR beta chain sequence, with context. Its antigen is still unknown. There were healthy Caucasian individuals from Russia, aged about 6 to 95, serving as donors. This specimen belongs to a study of blood T cells in healthy people across ages. A sample-barcoded 5' primer and a J-beta primer mix were used in a second PCR of roughly 7 to 11 cycles. Each of the cDNA molecules was tagged by a template-switch adaptor with 12 random nucleotides. The yield of each sample was at least 2.5 million CDR3-containing paired-end reads. From the 5' RACE reads, TCRdb called clonotypes with MiXCR, one entry per CDR3 protein. The data contain about 680,000 distinct CDR3 sequences, roughly 50% of them singletons. General study results and limits: Not knowing donor CMV status may have confounded expanded clonotype changes.

Germline loops: CDR1 MNHEY, CDR2 SVGAGI. This CDR3 contains 12 residues. The chain recombines TRBV6-5 with TRBJ2-7, with TRBD1 matching 7 bases. TRBJ2-5 explains the end of the DNA better; the J call may be wrong. Sequenced: blood. This TCR derives from a woman in her fifties or sixties in good health. CDR3: CASKQGMGTQYF. The CDR3 bases are TGTGCCAGCAAACAGGGGATGGGGACCCAGTACTTC.